The present T cell receptor beta chain was sequenced within a study of cytomegalovirus exposure and HLA in healthy donors. Across the whole study: Previous work identified 120 million or so unique TCR beta sequences from 200 million or so T cells. Whole-study results and caveats: A classifier reportedly called cytomegalovirus status with high sensitivity and specificity. What TCR beta sequences reportedly achieved was accurate prediction of HLA-A and HLA-B alleles in most subjects. What a later analysis showed was that several of the most significant clusters appeared linked to common viral pathogens.

Germline V gives CDR1 LGHNA, CDR2 YNFKEQ. V was pared by 5 bases and J by 8 bases, with 16 bases of the junction left unmatched. The CDR3 loop spans 17 amino acids. In the PCR, 60 Vbeta and 13 Jbeta primers were used. Only in-frame clones appear in the TCRdb table, and some are missing; sequencing was by immunoSEQ multiplex PCR. The repertoire holds 85,000 to 120,000 clones, around 77% seen once, with 8.5% to 10% in the top ten. This clone was recorded once. The antigen is not known. This receptor was taken from a male donor in good health and CMV-seropositive. This chain links TRBV4-2 with TRBJ1-3, with 9 bases that match TRBD1. The sample comprised PBMCs. CDR3 protein: CASSTPRQGVYLDTIYF. The CDR3 DNA follows: TGTGCCAGCAGCACACCTCGACAGGGGGTATATCTAGACACCATATATTTT.